This record looks at one T cell receptor beta chain sequence and its context. This CDR3 has 15 residues. The V end lost 6 bases, the J end lost 5 bases, and 18 bases lay between the germline ends. The germline V gene encodes CDR1 SGDLS and CDR2 YYNGEE. This entry belongs to a study of blood T cell repertoires in COVID-19. About the research overall: The United States, Italy and Spain provided the acute and convalescent COVID-19 samples. T cells, B-cell-depleted T cells, or PBMCs provided the cDNA or gDNA that served as material.

Clones were read by immunoSEQ multiplex PCR, and TCRdb kept only the in-frame ones, dropping some. The sample carries around 340,000 clones, about nine tenths recorded once. The chain carries TRBV9 and TRBJ1-5; D is undetermined. The source of this sequence is a woman in her twenties or thirties who had been exposed to COVID-19. The sequencing input was PBMCs or T cells enriched from blood (not recorded which). CDR3 residues: CASTQTGSQDQPQHF. The CDR3, as DNA: TGTGCCAGCACACAAACCGGGAGTCAGGATCAGCCCCAGCATTTT.